This T cell receptor (beta chain) was captured by sequencing in a study of early T cells in non-severe SARS-CoV-2 infection. About the research overall: With bulk RNA from unsorted whole blood as input, sequencing yielded unpaired chains. Study-level findings and limits: VDJdb-based matching was biased toward anti-spike CD8 responses and missed private and CD4 specificities.

Attachment of unique molecular identifiers to individual cDNA molecules was performed. A single record per CDR3 protein comes from TCRdb applying MiXCR to the 5' RACE reads. The sample has some 77,000 distinct CDR3 sequences, approximately 5% seen once. The germline V gene has CDR1 MDHEN and CDR2 SYDVKM. Counting both end residues, the CDR3 totals 12 amino acids. This clonotype came up many times. Its antigen is undetermined. The limits of the CDR3 on the DNA are not certain, so only TCRdb's listed CDR3 is given. The chain uses TRBV28 and TRBJ2-7; TRBD2, the D gene given by the table, was not confirmed from the DNA. The source was whole blood, collected at baseline. The receptor was derived from an adult who was a healthcare worker with PCR-confirmed SARS-CoV-2 infection or an uninfected control (not recorded which). The CDR3 region is CASTSGLDEQYF.